This T cell receptor beta chain stems from a study of molecular identifiers for immune sequencing clone quantification (dated by TCRdb to the late 2010s). Context from the whole study: For a replicate experiment, the RNA from either approximately 20,000 or 100,000 naive CD8 T cells was divided into five aliquots, and four of those aliquots went on to sequencing. This methods study used CD8 T cells to benchmark TCR RNA copy counting and molecular-identifier clustering-based TCR repertoire sequencing (MIDCIRS). Study-wide conclusions, independent of this receptor: In CMV-specific effector cells, over 98% of molecules were held by clones above 20 RNA copies, whereas under 1% of molecules were held by such clones in naive cells. Highly expanded clone sizes could be underestimated if identical TCR molecules share a barcode. The naive libraries included spiked-in Jurkat TCR RNA (roughly eleven copies' worth), and this Jurkat TCR RNA is not part of the donor repertoire. Without barcode sub-clustering, chimeric consensus sequences inflated TCR diversity; chimeras reached as high as 47%. Roughly 2.8 recovered TCR RNA copies per cell were obtained by modeling, versus about 10 by digital PCR, implying a capture efficiency of 25% to 35%. A single cell's worth of spiked-in Jurkat TCR RNA was reported detectable even among around 970,000 naive CD8 T cells.

This clonotype was recorded at least ten times. It lacks a known antigen. Within one base of it there is no much larger clone, and no base qualities were kept. The protocol used for the library was PCR. The data were produced on an Illumina HiSeq 4000. Bulk TCR libraries were prepared as previously described, using TCR primers listed in Table S5. Purification of total RNA was performed with the Qiagen AllPrep DNA/RNA kit. Before analysis, reads from multiple sequencing runs of one library were combined. Per the authors' processing: Reads were retained only if an exact TCR constant sequence was present, and the retained reads were trimmed to 150 nt and grouped according to their 12-nt molecular barcodes. Reads inside each barcode group were sub-clustered using a 15% Levenshtein threshold, and a quality-weighted consensus sequence was constructed for each RNA molecule. Non-functional sequences were removed, as were lower-count sequences one edit away from another. On the basis of fitting two negative binomial distributions, barcode sub-clusters with fewer than 20% of the maximum read count were discarded. TCRdb handled the public reads itself, with Q25 trimming in fastp and clone calling in MiXCR, and kept productive beta chains. Rows with one shared CDR3 protein collapse into an entry with the most common genes and DNA. TCRdb, rather than the study authors, made the V and J calls. The sample table records about 320,000 distinct CDR3 sequences; over 20% of these occur just once. Jointly, the top ten make up 0.81% of the sample.

Naive CD8 T cell libraries were made from 20,000 to 1,000,000 sorted cells using 10%, 30% or 50% of purified RNA. On a BD FACSAria II, naive CD8 T cells were FACS-sorted as CD8+CD4-CCR7+CD45RA+ and collected into RLT Plus buffer. Ten to eleven TCR copies' worth of Jurkat RNA were spiked into roughly 20,000-1,000,000 naive CD8 T cell samples to test detection sensitivity. Enrichment of CD8 T cells was performed with RosetteSep CD8+ T Cell Enrichment Cocktail and Ficoll-Paque, after which ACK red cell lysis was carried out. V is clipped by 0 bases and J by 4 bases, and the sequence between their germline boundaries is 13 bases long. Its CDR3 holds 16 amino acids, cysteine through phenylalanine. Kept here is only the CDR3 DNA, which spans 48 bases and is read in frame from base 1. CDR1 is given as MGHRA and CDR2 as YSYEKL, both from the germline V gene.

Sequencing was done on a sample of naive CD8+ T cells from blood, with Jurkat cell RNA spiked in. The sample's cell subset or site label, in plain terms: FACS-sorted CD8+CD4-CCR7+CD45RA+ naive T cells. This sequence originates from a human donor in good health. Some libraries in this study had Jurkat cell RNA spiked in. The chain is assembled from TRBV4-1 and TRBJ1-3; a tentative D match to TRBD1 spans 6 bases. This receptor has the CDR3 CASSQEQGTDGNTIYF. The sequence in DNA is TGCGCCAGCAGCCAAGAGCAGGGGACTGACGGAAACACCATATATTTT.